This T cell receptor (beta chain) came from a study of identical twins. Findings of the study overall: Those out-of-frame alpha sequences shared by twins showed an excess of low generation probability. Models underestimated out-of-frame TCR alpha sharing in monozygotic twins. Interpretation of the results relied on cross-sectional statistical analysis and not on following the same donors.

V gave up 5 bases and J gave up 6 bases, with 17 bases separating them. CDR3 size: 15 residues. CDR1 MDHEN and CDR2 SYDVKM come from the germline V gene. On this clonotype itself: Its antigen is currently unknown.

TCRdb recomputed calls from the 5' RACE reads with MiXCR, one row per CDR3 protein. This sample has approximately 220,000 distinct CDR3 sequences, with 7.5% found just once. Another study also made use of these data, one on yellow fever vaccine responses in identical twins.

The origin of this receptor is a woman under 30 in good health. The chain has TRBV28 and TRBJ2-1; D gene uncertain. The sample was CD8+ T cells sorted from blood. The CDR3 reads CASSPPTDWPNEQFF. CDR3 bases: TGTGCCAGCAGTCCTCCAACAGACTGGCCCAATGAGCAGTTCTTC.